The clone carrying this TCR beta chain turned up a few times. Antigen: not known. The data belong to a study of T cells in Graves' hyperthyroidism and ophthalmopathy. Germline V gene sequence: CDR1 MNHNS, CDR2 SASEGT. This CDR3 comprises 15 residues. The V end was cut by 6 bases, the J end by 4 bases, with 17 bases between. Overall study findings and caveats: Classification by a 13 V-J model distinguished ophthalmopathy from stable hyperthyroidism.

These patients, aged 18 to 65, had recently diagnosed hyperthyroidism lasting under 2 months. Amplified regions were TCR beta CDR3 sequences from RNA transcripts. Carried out on the TCR CDR3, a first-round RT-PCR used the HTBI primer set. TCRdb reprocessed the multiplex PCR reads with MiXCR, giving one entry per CDR3 protein. The sample comprises roughly 400,000 distinct CDR3 sequences, around 25% of which are singletons, and 73% rests with the top ten. V is TRBV6-1 and J is TRBJ2-3; D call uncertain. Sequencing used blood. This TCR was recovered from a man in his fifties with Graves' hyperthyroidism. The CDR3 loop is CASSSSGRSADTQYF. The DNA of the CDR3 is TGTGCCAGCAGCTCTTCGGGCCGAAGTGCAGATACGCAGTATTTT.